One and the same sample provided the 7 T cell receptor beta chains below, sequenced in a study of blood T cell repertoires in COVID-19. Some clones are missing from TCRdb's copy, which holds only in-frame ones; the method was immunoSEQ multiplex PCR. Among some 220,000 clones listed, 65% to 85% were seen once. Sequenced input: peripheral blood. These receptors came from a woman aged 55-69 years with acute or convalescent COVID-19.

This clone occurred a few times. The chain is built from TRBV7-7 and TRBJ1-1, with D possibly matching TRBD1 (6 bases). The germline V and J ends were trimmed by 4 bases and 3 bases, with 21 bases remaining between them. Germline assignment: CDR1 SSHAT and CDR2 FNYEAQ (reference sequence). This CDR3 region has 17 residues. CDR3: CASSSPSPITGHTEAFF. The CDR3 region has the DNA TGTGCCAGCAGCTCCCCCAGCCCTATAACAGGGCACACTGAAGCTTTCTTT. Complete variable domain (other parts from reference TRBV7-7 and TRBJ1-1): GAGVSQSPRYKVTKRGQDVTLRCDPISSHATLYWYQQALGQGPEFLTYFNYEAQPDKSGLPSDRFSAERPEGSISTLTIQRTEQRDSAMYRCASSSPSPITGHTEAFFGQGTRLTVV.

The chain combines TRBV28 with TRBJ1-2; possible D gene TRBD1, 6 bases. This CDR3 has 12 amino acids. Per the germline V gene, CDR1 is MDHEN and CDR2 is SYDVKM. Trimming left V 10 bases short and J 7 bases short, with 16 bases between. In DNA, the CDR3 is TGTGCCACCGGGGAGGGGGTTCCTGGCTACACCTTC. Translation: CATGEGVPGYTF.

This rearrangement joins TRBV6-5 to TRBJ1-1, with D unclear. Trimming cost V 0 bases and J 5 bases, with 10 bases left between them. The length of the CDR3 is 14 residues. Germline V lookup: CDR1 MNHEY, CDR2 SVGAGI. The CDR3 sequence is CASSYSSGETEAFF. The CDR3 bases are TGTGCCAGCAGTTACTCGTCGGGAGAAACTGAAGCTTTCTTT.

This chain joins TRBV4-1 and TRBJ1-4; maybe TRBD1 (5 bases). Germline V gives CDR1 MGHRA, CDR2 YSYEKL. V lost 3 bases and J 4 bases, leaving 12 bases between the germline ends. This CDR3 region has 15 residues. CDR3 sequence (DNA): TGCGCCAGCAGCCAGCTTCCGGGGGATAATGAAAAACTGTTTTTT. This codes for CASSQLPGDNEKLFF.

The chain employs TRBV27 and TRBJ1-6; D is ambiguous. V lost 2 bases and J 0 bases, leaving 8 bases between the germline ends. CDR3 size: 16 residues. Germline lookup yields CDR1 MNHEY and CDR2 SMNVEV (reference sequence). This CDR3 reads CASSLRWSSYNSPLHF. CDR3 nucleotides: TGTGCCAGCAGTTTACGGTGGAGCTCCTATAATTCACCCCTCCACTTT.

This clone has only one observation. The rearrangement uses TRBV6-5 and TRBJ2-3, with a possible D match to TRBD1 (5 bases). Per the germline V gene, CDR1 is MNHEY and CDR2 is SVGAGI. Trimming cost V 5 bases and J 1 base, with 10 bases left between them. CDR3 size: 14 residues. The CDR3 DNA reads TGTGCCAGCAGTATACAGGATCGCACAGATACGCAGTATTTT. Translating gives CASSIQDRTDTQYF.

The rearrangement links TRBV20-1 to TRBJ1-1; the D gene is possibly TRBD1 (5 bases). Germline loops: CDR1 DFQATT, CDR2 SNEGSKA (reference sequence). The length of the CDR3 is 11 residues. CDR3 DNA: TGCAGATTGACAGTGAACACTGAAGCTTTCTTT. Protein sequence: CRLTVNTEAFF.